A single sample gave rise to the 3 T cell receptor beta chains below, sequenced in a study of blood T cell repertoires in COVID-19. The repertoire was sequenced with immunoSEQ multiplex PCR; TCRdb's copy has only in-frame clones and lacks some. The data show 300,000 to 450,000 clones, around 87% seen once. The sequenced material came from peripheral blood. These receptors came from a woman in her sixties with COVID-19, enrolled during active disease.

The rearrangement joins TRBV5-6 to TRBJ1-2; TRBD1 might be the D (5 bases). Trimming removed 5 bases at V and 5 bases at J, with 7 bases between. This CDR3 spans 11 amino acids. The germline gives CDR1 SGHDT, CDR2 YYEEEE. This CDR3 reads CASRRGYGYTF. Here the CDR3 DNA reads TGTGCCAGCAGACGGGGGTATGGCTACACCTTC.

This chain links TRBV10-3 with TRBJ1-1; TRBD1 is a possible D gene (5 bases). Germline values: CDR1 ENHRY, CDR2 SYGVKD. There are 14 residues in the CDR3. V shed 6 bases and J shed 0 bases, with 11 bases lying between them. CDR3 in DNA: TGTGCCATCAGAGACCAGGGTATGAACACTGAAGCTTTCTTT. Translated: CAIRDQGMNTEAFF.

V and J are TRBV12-3 or TRBV12-4 and TRBJ1-2; 7 positions match TRBD1. The ends lost 4 bases at V and 4 bases at J; junction bases unmatched: 3. The CDR3 loop spans 13 amino acids. The CDR3 reads CASSYRGGYGYTF. The CDR3 DNA follows: TGTGCCAGCAGTTACAGGGGCGGCTATGGCTACACCTTC.